These T cell receptor beta chains were read from a single sample in a study of Tregs in tolerant kidney transplant recipients. The assay was immunoSEQ multiplex PCR, and TCRdb's table has in-frame clones only and misses some. The data contain about 83,000 clones, nearly 98% of them seen just once; the ten biggest clones take up roughly 0.6%. Sample: CD4+ T cells from blood, taken before the transplant. These receptors came from a human donor who received a combined kidney and bone marrow transplant. Each CDR3 is given with its conserved first and last residue. D genes are given only for firm matches.

v_gene	j_gene	d_gene	CDR3aa	CDR3nt
TRBV9	TRBJ2-3	TRBD2	CASSSRGGDTDTQYF	TGTGCCAGCAGCTCCCGGGGGGGCGACACAGATACGCAGTATTTT
TRBV18	TRBJ2-1	NA	CASSPGPEQFF	TGTGCCAGCTCACCGGGCCCCGAGCAGTTCTTC
TRBV27	TRBJ2-7	NA	CASSLWAATTYEQYF	TGTGCCAGCAGTTTATGGGCAGCAACAACCTACGAGCAGTACTTC
TRBV7-8	TRBJ1-2	TRBD1	CASSSGGRTNYGYTF	TGTGCCAGCAGCTCAGGGGGCCGAACTAACTATGGCTACACCTTC
TRBV7-2	TRBJ2-3	TRBD2	CACIGPGLAGYTQYF	TGTGCCTGCATTGGACCGGGACTAGCGGGGTATACGCAGTATTTT
TRBV7-9	TRBJ2-7	TRBD2	CASSLARTSGGYEQYF	TGTGCCAGCAGCTTGGCTAGGACTAGCGGGGGATACGAGCAGTACTTC
TRBV5-1	TRBJ1-2	NA	CASSLPTGSGYNF	TGCGCCAGCAGCTTGCCCACAGGGTCGGGCTACAACTTC
TRBV19	TRBJ2-2	NA	CASSISGRFTGELFF	TGTGCCAGTAGTATCTCAGGCCGGTTCACCGGGGAGCTGTTTTTT
TRBV4-3	TRBJ2-7	TRBD2	CASSQVAGWSYEQYF	TGCGCCAGCAGCCAAGTAGCGGGGTGGTCCTACGAGCAGTACTTC
TRBV7-3	TRBJ2-2	NA	CASSRGTGMGTGELFF	TGTGCCAGCAGCAGGGGGACGGGGATGGGGACCGGGGAGCTGTTTTTT
TRBV14	TRBJ2-7	TRBD2	CASSQDAGGIPYDEQYF	TGTGCCAGCAGCCAAGATGCGGGAGGGATCCCCTACGACGAGCAGTACTTC
TRBV14	TRBJ1-3	TRBD1	CASYWDRGIKSPSGNTIYF	TGTGCCAGCTACTGGGACAGGGGAATTAAATCCCCTAGTGGAAACACCATATATTTT
TRBV20-1	TRBJ2-5	NA	CSAGGGETQYF	TGCAGTGCTGGGGGAGGAGAGACCCAGTACTTC
TRBV19	TRBJ1-1	NA	CASSTTVNTEAFF	TGTGCCAGTAGCACAACAGTGAACACTGAAGCTTTCTTT
TRBV28	TRBJ1-2	NA	CASSLYRKENYGYTF	TGTGCCAGCAGTTTATACCGAAAGGAGAACTATGGCTACACCTTC